The 8 T cell receptor beta chains below were found in one sample sequenced in a study of blood T cells in healthy people across ages. PCR was performed a second time for about 7 to 11 cycles using a sample-barcoded 5' primer and a J-beta primer mix. TCRdb itself ran the 5' RACE reads through MiXCR, one entry per CDR3 protein. The profile shows 1.5 million to 2 million distinct CDR3 sequences, roughly two fifths of them singletons. The sample taken for sequencing was blood. These receptors were obtained from a human donor in good health.

The chain couples TRBV12-3 or TRBV12-4 to TRBJ1-1, with TRBD1 matching 7 bases. V lost 4 bases to trimming and J lost 3 bases; unmatched junction nucleotides: 14. The CDR3 is 17 amino acids. The CDR3 DNA reads TGTGCCAGCAGTTGGCAGGGGGTAGAGGGGGGGGACACTGAAGCTTTCTTT. As protein: CASSWQGVEGGDTEAFF.

The V call is TRBV4-1, the J call TRBJ2-5; TRBD2 might be the D (6 bases). The CDR3 has 15 amino acids. Germline loops: CDR1 MGHRA, CDR2 YSYEKL. V lost 1 base and J 7 bases, leaving 16 bases between the germline ends. The CDR3 sequence is CASSQVEGQGGTQYF. CDR3 in DNA: TGCGCCAGCAGCCAAGTGGAGGGGCAGGGAGGGACCCAGTACTTC.

There are a few counts of this clonotype. V is TRBV15 and J is TRBJ2-5, with 15 bases lining up with TRBD2. This CDR3 is 18 amino acids long. Germline trimming cut 1 base from V and 0 bases from J; bases unmatched to any gene: 3. In germline, CDR1 is LNHNV, CDR2 YYDKDF (reference sequence). The CDR3, as DNA: TGTGCCACCAGCAGAGGGACTAGCGGGGGGGTGTACCAAGAGACCCAGTACTTC. Its translation is CATSRGTSGGVYQETQYF.

The V and J genes are TRBV7-8 and TRBJ2-7; the D gene is possibly TRBD2 (7 bases). V was pared by 3 bases and J by 3 bases, with 12 bases between. CDR3 size: 14 residues. Germline CDR1 and CDR2: SGHVS and FQNEAQ. DNA for the CDR3: TGTGCCAGCAGCTTTCGGGGGGCCTTCTACGAGCAGTACTTC. Residues: CASSFRGAFYEQYF.

V is TRBV6-5 and J is TRBJ2-1; D is possibly TRBD2 (5 bases). The CDR3 has 15 residues. The germline V and J ends were trimmed by 0 bases and 4 bases, with 10 bases remaining between them. Germline-derived CDR1 and CDR2 are MNHEY and SVGAGI. CDR3 in DNA: TGTGCCAGCAGTTACTCGGCTAGCCGGTACAATGAGCAGTTCTTC. Translated: CASSYSASRYNEQFF.

This clonotype was detected a few times. The CDR3 loop is CASSQDVVGEYLMNTEAFF. CDR3 bases: TGCGCCAGCAGCCAAGATGTCGTCGGAGAATACCTCATGAACACTGAAGCTTTCTTT. The chain joins TRBV4-3 to TRBJ1-1; D remains ambiguous. V was clipped by 0 bases and J by 0 bases, with 20 bases between them. The CDR3 extends over 19 amino acids. Germline V gives CDR1 LGHNA, CDR2 YSLEER.

The chain employs TRBV30 and TRBJ2-2, with TRBD2 matching 7 bases. J was trimmed by 5 bases and V by 0 bases; bases with no gene match: 12. CDR3 length equals 17 residues. CDR1 is GTSNPN and CDR2 is SVGIG in the germline V gene (reference sequence). This CDR3 is CAWSVWPRGIGTGELFF. For the CDR3, the DNA is TGTGCCTGGAGTGTATGGCCGCGGGGGATCGGGACCGGGGAGCTGTTTTTT.

The rearrangement links TRBV5-4 to TRBJ1-2; D is unclear. The CDR3 has 15 amino acids. The germline V gene has CDR1 SGHNT and CDR2 YYREEE (reference sequence). V was cut by 1 base and J by 5 bases, with 15 bases left in between. As DNA, the CDR3 is TGTGCCAGCAGCTTGACACGGGCCGGGGAGTATGGCTACACCTTC. Translation: CASSLTRAGEYGYTF.